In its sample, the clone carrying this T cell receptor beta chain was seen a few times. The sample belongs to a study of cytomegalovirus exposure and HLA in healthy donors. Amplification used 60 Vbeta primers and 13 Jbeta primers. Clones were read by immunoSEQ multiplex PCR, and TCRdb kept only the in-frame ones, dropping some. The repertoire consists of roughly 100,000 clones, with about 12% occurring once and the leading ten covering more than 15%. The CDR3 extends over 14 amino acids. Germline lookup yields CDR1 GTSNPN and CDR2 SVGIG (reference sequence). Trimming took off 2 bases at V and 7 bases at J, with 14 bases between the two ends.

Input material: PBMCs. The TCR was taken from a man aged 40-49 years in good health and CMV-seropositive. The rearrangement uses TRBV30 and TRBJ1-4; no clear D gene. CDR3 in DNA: TGTGCCTGGAGTCCGGCCTTAAGAGGTGAAAAACTGTTTTTT. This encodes CAWSPALRGEKLFF.